This entry features one T cell receptor (beta chain) sequence. Its specificity is unknown. This entry comes from a study of cytomegalovirus exposure and HLA in healthy donors. Study-level results: Later analysis placed DRB1 highest and HLA-C lowest in TCR association rates, which differed by HLA locus. Cytomegalovirus status, reportedly, was diagnosed with high specificity and sensitivity by the classifier. In the analysis, some V segments, TRBV6-2 and TRBV6-3 included, were excluded as indistinguishable.

The ends were cut back, 1 base at V and 9 bases at J, with 10 bases in the middle. The CDR3 covers 13 residues. Germline CDR1 reads WNHNN; CDR2 reads SYGVQD (reference sequence). PCR involved 60 Vbeta and 13 Jbeta primers. Sequenced by immunoSEQ multiplex PCR; TCRdb stores in-frame clones only, minus some. The data contain around 100,000 clones, 70% to 85% of them singletons. This chain links TRBV10-1 with TRBJ2-1, with D possibly being TRBD2 (5 bases). The sequenced material came from PBMCs. The clonotype comes from a woman under 30 in good health and CMV-seropositive. The CDR3 region is CASSELTMGEQFF. Here the CDR3 DNA reads TGCGCCAGCAGTGAGTTGACTATGGGTGAGCAGTTCTTC.